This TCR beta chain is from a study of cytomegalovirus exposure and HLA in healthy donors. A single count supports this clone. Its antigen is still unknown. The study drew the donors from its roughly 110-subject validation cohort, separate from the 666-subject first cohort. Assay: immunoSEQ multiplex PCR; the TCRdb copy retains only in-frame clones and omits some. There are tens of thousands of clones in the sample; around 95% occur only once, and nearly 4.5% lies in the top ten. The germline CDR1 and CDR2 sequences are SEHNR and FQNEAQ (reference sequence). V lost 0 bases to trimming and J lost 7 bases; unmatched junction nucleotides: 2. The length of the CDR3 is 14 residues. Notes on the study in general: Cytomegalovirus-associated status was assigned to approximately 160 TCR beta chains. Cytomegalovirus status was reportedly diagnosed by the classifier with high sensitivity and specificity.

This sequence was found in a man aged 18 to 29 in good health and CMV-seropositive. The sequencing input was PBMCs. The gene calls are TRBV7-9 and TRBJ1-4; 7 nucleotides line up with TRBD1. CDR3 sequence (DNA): TGTGCCAGCAGCTTAGCACAGGGGAGTGAAAAACTGTTTTTT. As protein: CASSLAQGSEKLFF.